This T cell receptor beta chain was captured in a study of blood T cell repertoires in COVID-19. Study-level information: Samples came from the United States, Italy and Spain, spanning acute and convalescent COVID-19.

In the original processing: For nucleated cells, counts were estimated from reference gene primer amplification. Clones were read by immunoSEQ multiplex PCR, and TCRdb kept only the in-frame ones, dropping some. That table gives V, J and clone size, and the DNA gave D and trimming. The table has about 400,000 clones, approximately 91% seen once. The receptor was derived from a woman aged 40 to 55 with acute COVID-19. Material for sequencing was PBMCs or T cells enriched from blood (not recorded which).

This chain's CDR3 is CASRRGNTEAFF. Here the CDR3 DNA reads TGTGCCTCCAGACGCGGGAACACTGAAGCTTTCTTT. The gene calls are TRBV2 and TRBJ1-1; D unclear. This CDR3 has 12 amino acids. The V end was cut by 11 bases, the J end by 1 base, with 11 bases between. Germline V lookup: CDR1 SNHLY, CDR2 FYNNEI.